Following are 19 T cell receptor beta chains from one sample sequenced in a study of identical twins. TCRdb called the 5' RACE reads again in MiXCR, with one record for every CDR3 protein. The sample has 550,000 to 700,000 distinct CDR3 sequences, approximately 9.6% seen once. The data also belong to a second study, concerning yellow fever vaccine responses in identical twins.

Sequenced input: PBMCs. The receptors shown here come from a woman under 30 in good health.

There are many counts of this clonotype. The V call is TRBV12-3 or TRBV12-4, the J call TRBJ1-2; D possibly corresponds to TRBD1 (5 bases). The CDR3 spans 11 residues. Trimming shortened V by 9 bases and J by 5 bases, and 10 bases separated the two germline ends. This CDR3 is CASQGFYGYTF. In DNA form, the CDR3 reads TGTGCCAGTCAGGGTTTTTATGGCTACACCTTC.

The V and J genes are TRBV7-2 and TRBJ2-1, with D perhaps TRBD1 (6 bases). Trimming left V 2 bases short and J 4 bases short, with 12 bases between. The length of the CDR3 is 15 residues. Germline CDR1 reads SGHTA; CDR2 reads FQGNSA. The CDR3 is CASSLSQGGYNEQFF. The CDR3 nucleotides read TGTGCCAGCAGCTTATCACAGGGCGGGTACAATGAGCAGTTCTTC.

This clonotype was counted between two and nine times. V usage is TRBV5-1 and J usage is TRBJ2-3; the match to TRBD2 covers 10 bases. The CDR3 totals 16 residues. Unmatched junction bases numbered 11, after V lost 4 bases and J lost 6 bases. The germline CDR1 and CDR2 sequences are SGHRS and YFSETQ. The CDR3 spells CASSPPTSGIGDTQYF. CDR3 coding DNA: TGCGCCAGCAGCCCACCAACTAGCGGGATCGGGGATACGCAGTATTTT.

This clonotype has a handful of counts. A junction end diverges from the germline sequence, so it may reflect a read error. The V gene is TRBV12-3 or TRBV12-4, the J gene TRBJ2-7; D is perhaps TRBD2 (6 bases). The CDR3 extends over 13 amino acids. CDR3 residues: CASTLRAGRKQYF. CDR3 DNA sequence: TGTGCCAGCACTTTAAGGGCAGGGAGGAAACAGTACTTC.

This clonotype was observed many times. The chain recombines TRBV6-2 or TRBV6-3 with TRBJ2-5; TRBD2 matches at 12 bases. Per the germline V gene, CDR1 is MNHEY and CDR2 is SVGEGT. This CDR3 comprises 18 residues. Unmatched junction bases numbered 12, after V lost 0 bases and J lost 7 bases. The CDR3 region has the DNA TGTGCCAGCAGTTACTCGACGGAGGGACTAGCGGGTTTATCGACCCAGTACTTC. Its protein is CASSYSTEGLAGLSTQYF.

The chain joins TRBV5-5 to TRBJ2-3; 12 bases are a match to TRBD1. From germline, CDR1 is SGHKS and CDR2 YYEKEE (reference sequence). V shed 3 bases, J shed 0 bases, and the junction held 8 bases outside the gene matches. The CDR3 consists of 18 residues. The CDR3 region has the DNA TGTGCCAGCAGCTCTATCTGGGACAGGGGGCGAAGCACAGATACGCAGTATTTT. Encoded protein: CASSSIWDRGRSTDTQYF. The whole variable domain, remainder taken from reference TRBV5-5 and TRBJ2-3, is DAGVTQSPTHLIKTRGQQVTLRCSPISGHKSVSWYQQVLGQGPQFIFQYYEKEERGRGNFPDRFSARQFPNYSSELNVNALLLGDSALYLCASSSIWDRGRSTDTQYFGPGTRLTVL.

Details on this clonotype: It may be a read error: a sequence one base away is much more abundant. The gene calls are TRBV6-2 or TRBV6-3 and TRBJ2-7; D is unresolved. The length of the CDR3 is 14 residues. V shed 8 bases and J shed 7 bases, with 21 bases lying between them. CDR1 and CDR2 from the germline V gene are MNHEY and SVGEGT. This CDR3 reads CASSKSRMIREQYF. The CDR3 DNA sequence: TGTGCCAGCTCTAAAAGTCGGATGATACGGGAGCAGTACTTC.

At least ten counts were recorded for this clonotype. The chain has TRBV5-6 and TRBJ1-5; D is unclear. The CDR3 is 12 amino acids. Trimming took 0 bases from V and 6 from J, leaving 4 bases between them. Germline V lookup: CDR1 SGHDT, CDR2 YYEEEE. The CDR3 reads CASSLVSQPQHF. The DNA of the CDR3 is TGTGCCAGCAGCTTGGTGAGTCAGCCCCAGCATTTT.

This clonotype was found many times. The chain has TRBV20-1 and TRBJ2-3, with TRBD2 identical over 11 bases. The germline gives CDR1 DFQATT, CDR2 SNEGSKA (reference sequence). This CDR3 is built from 14 residues. The CDR3 reads CSTPGTSGTDTQYF. CDR3 bases: TGCAGCACCCCCGGGACTAGCGGAACAGATACGCAGTATTTT.

In its sample, this clonotype was seen a few times. V and J are TRBV5-6 and TRBJ2-1; D may be TRBD1 (5 bases). V lost 0 bases and J 3 bases, leaving 7 bases between the germline ends. The length of the CDR3 is 14 residues. The germline CDR1 and CDR2 sequences are SGHDT and YYEEEE. The CDR3 region has the DNA TGTGCCAGCAGCTTGGTCAGGGTCTACAATGAGCAGTTCTTC. It specifies CASSLVRVYNEQFF. Full variable domain (outside the CDR3, taken from reference TRBV5-6 and TRBJ2-1): DAGVTQSPTHLIKTRGQQVTLRCSPKSGHDTVSWYQQALGQGPQFIFQYYEEEERQRGNFPDRFSGHQFPNYSSELNVNALLLGDSALYLCASSLVRVYNEQFFGPGTRLTVL.

The chain recombines TRBV4-3 with TRBJ1-1; D unresolved. V was cut by 5 bases and J by 8 bases, with 18 bases left in between. Germline CDR1 reads LGHNA; CDR2 reads YSLEER. This CDR3 comprises 14 residues. CDR3 coding DNA: TGCGCCAGCAGCAGCCGGACGGCCATGGGAGAAGCTTTCTTT. This sequence encodes CASSSRTAMGEAFF.

The rearrangement links TRBV2 to TRBJ1-5; no clear D. V was pared by 7 bases and J by 7 bases, with 17 bases between. CDR1 and CDR2 from the germline V gene are SNHLY and FYNNEI. The CDR3 covers 14 residues. CDR3 DNA sequence: TGTGCCAGCACAAGAAAACCACCCGGACAGCCCCAGCATTTT. Translation gives CASTRKPPGQPQHF.

The J gene is TRBJ2-1, the V gene TRBV20-1; 12 bases fit TRBD2. Germline V gene data show CDR1 as DFQATT and CDR2 as SNEGSKA (reference sequence). The CDR3 contains 14 residues. The CDR3 DNA follows: TGCAGCGGGTTAGGACTAGCGGGACGAAATGAGCAGTTCTTC. The encoded protein is CSGLGLAGRNEQFF.

This chain links TRBV20-1 with TRBJ2-5, with 12 bases lining up with TRBD2. J lost 4 bases, V lost 0 bases, and 6 bases had no gene match. The CDR3 has 16 residues. Germline V gene data show CDR1 as DFQATT and CDR2 as SNEGSKA (reference sequence). The CDR3 nucleotides are TGCAGTGCTAGAGATCTACTAGCGGGGGGCAGAGAGACCCAGTACTTC. Encoded protein: CSARDLLAGGRETQYF.

There are a few counts of this clonotype. The V and J genes are TRBV7-9 and TRBJ1-3; 9 bases align to TRBD1. The J segment lost 8 bases and the V segment lost 6 bases, leaving 14 bases of the junction unmatched. The V gene's germline CDR1 is SEHNR and CDR2 FQNEAQ (reference sequence). CDR3 length: 16 amino acids. For the CDR3, the DNA is TGTGCCAGCAGTTCCCCTTCGGGACAGGGTTGGGACACCATATATTTT. Amino acids: CASSSPSGQGWDTIYF.

This clonotype has a count of ten or more. V and J are TRBV5-1 and TRBJ2-2; D gene ambiguous. The CDR3 runs 13 residues. Trimming took off 3 bases at V and 2 bases at J, with 5 bases between the two ends. Germline CDR1 reads SGHRS; CDR2 reads YFSETQ. The CDR3 region has the DNA TGCGCCAGCAGCTCAGAAAACACCGGGGAGCTGTTTTTT. It yields the protein CASSSENTGELFF.

A few counts support this clonotype. This chain connects TRBV20-1 to TRBJ2-1; D uncertain. The CDR3 runs 20 residues. The V gene lost 7 bases and the J gene lost 1 base, with 32 bases spanning the gap. The germline V gene encodes CDR1 DFQATT and CDR2 SNEGSKA (reference sequence). CDR3: CSVATDPSLWVQNSYNEQFF. CDR3 in DNA: TGCAGTGTCGCAACGGACCCCTCCCTTTGGGTGCAAAATTCCTACAATGAGCAGTTCTTC.

This clonotype appeared many times. V and J are TRBV7-2 and TRBJ2-1; D uncertain. The CDR3 loop spans 15 amino acids. V lost 3 bases and J lost 0, with 9 bases in between. Germline V gene data show CDR1 as SGHTA and CDR2 as FQGNSA. The CDR3 DNA reads as TGTGCCAGCAGCTTCGCTTCTAGCTCCTACAATGAGCAGTTCTTC. It translates to CASSFASSSYNEQFF.

This clonotype was picked up a small number of times. The chain has TRBV10-3 and TRBJ2-2, with 11 bases that match TRBD2. The CDR3 extends over 17 amino acids. V trimming: 10 bases; J trimming: 5 bases; junction bases outside the gene matches: 15. Germline lookup yields CDR1 ENHRY and CDR2 SYGVKD. CDR3 coding DNA: TGTGCCACCCCTCGACTAACTAGCGGGAGTGGGACCGGGGAGCTGTTTTTT. This gives the protein CATPRLTSGSGTGELFF.